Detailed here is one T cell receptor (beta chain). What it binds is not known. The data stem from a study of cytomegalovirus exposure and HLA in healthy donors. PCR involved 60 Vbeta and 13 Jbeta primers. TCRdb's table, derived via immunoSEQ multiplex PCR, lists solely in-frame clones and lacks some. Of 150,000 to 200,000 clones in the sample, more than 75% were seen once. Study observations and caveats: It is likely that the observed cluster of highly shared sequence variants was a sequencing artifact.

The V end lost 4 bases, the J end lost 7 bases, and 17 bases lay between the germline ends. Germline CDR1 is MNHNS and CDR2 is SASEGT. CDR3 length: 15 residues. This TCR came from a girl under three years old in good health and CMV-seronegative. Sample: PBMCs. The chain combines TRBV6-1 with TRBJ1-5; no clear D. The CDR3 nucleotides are TGTGCCAGCAGTGTAGGAATGGAGGGCGGGCAGCCCCAGCATTTT. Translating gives CASSVGMEGGQPQHF.